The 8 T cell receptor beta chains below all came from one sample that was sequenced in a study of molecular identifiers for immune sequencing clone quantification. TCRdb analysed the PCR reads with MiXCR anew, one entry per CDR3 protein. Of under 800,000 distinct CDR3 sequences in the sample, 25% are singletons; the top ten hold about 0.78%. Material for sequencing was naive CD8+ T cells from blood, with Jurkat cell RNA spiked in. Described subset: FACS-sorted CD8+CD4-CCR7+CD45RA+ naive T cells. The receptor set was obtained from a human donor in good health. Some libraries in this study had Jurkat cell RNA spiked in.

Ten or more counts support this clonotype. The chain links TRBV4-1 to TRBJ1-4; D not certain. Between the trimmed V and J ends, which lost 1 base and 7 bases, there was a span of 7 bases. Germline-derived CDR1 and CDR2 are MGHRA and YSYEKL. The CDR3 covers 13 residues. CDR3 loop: CASSQVVFEKLFF. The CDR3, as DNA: TGCGCCAGCAGCCAAGTCGTTTTTGAAAAACTGTTTTTT.

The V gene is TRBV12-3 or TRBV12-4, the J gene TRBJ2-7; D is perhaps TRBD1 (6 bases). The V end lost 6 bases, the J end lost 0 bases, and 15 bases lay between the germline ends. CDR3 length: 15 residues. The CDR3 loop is CASSSQGLSSYEQYF. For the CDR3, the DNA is TGTGCCAGCAGCTCGCAGGGGTTAAGCTCCTACGAGCAGTACTTC.

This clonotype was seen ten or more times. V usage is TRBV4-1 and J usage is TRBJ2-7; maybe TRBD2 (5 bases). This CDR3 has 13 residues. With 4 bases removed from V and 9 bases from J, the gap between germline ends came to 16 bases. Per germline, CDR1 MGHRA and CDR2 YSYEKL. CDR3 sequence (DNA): TGCGCCAGCAGCCTGTCGGACTCGGTGGGGCAGTACTTC. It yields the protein CASSLSDSVGQYF.

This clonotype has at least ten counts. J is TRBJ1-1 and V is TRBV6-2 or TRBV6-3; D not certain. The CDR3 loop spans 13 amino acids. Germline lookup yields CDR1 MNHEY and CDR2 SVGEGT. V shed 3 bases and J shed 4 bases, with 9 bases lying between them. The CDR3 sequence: CASSYFPRTEAFF. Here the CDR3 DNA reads TGTGCCAGCAGTTATTTTCCCCGCACTGAAGCTTTCTTT.

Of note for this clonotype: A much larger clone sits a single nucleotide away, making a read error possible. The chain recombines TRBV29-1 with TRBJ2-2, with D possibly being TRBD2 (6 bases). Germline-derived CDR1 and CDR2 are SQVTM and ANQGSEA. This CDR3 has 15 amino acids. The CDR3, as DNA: TGCAGCGCCATTCCCGGGACTGCAAACACCGGGGAGCTGGTTTTT. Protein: CSAIPGTANTGELVF.

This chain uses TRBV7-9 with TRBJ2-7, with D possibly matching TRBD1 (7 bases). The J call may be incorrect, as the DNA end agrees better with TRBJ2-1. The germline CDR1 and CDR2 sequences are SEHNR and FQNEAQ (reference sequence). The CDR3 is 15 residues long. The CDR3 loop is CASSPGGTPIHEQFF. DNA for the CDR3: TGTGCCAGCAGCCCAGGGGGGACACCTATCCACGAGCAGTTCTTC.

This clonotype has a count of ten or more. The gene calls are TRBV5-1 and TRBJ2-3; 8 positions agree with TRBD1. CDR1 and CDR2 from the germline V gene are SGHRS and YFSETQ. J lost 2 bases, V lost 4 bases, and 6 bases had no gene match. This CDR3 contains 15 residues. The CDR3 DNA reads TGCGCCAGCAGCCCTTGGACAGGGCCCACAGATACGCAGTATTTT. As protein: CASSPWTGPTDTQYF.

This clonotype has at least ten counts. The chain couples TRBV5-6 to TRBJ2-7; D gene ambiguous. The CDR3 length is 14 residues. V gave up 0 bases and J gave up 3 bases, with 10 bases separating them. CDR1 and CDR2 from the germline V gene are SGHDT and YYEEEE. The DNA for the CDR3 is TGTGCCAGCAGCTTGGAGTTCGGGTACTACGAGCAGTACTTC. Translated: CASSLEFGYYEQYF.